What follows are 30 T cell receptor beta chains derived from one specimen sequenced in a study of identifying expanded T cells in peripheral blood. Some clones are missing from TCRdb's copy, which holds only in-frame ones; the method was immunoSEQ multiplex PCR. The sample records about 100,000 clones, 75% to 90% being singletons. Material for sequencing was blood. Receptors were obtained from a person aged 18 to 75 in good health.

The chain carries TRBV27 and TRBJ1-2; D not resolved. With 4 bases removed from V and 7 bases from J, the gap between germline ends came to 22 bases. Germline V lookup: CDR1 MNHEY, CDR2 SMNVEV (reference sequence). The CDR3 is made up of 16 amino acids. The CDR3 nucleotides read TGTGCCAGCAGTTCCCTCCTAGACCGGGTGATTGGTGGCTACACCTTC. Translated, it gives CASSSLLDRVIGGYTF.

As for this clone: Its ends do not fully match the called genes, so a read error is possible. The chain couples TRBV2 to TRBJ2-7, with D unclear. Germline assignment: CDR1 SNHLY and CDR2 FYNNEI. The CDR3 is 11 amino acids. CDR3 nucleotides: TGTGCCCGAAAGACGGTCTACGGGCAGTACTTC. It encodes CARKTVYGQYF.

The V gene is TRBV6-5, the J gene TRBJ2-3; D ambiguous. V was shortened by 2 bases and J by 4 bases, with 4 bases between the two germline ends. Germline V gene data show CDR1 as MNHEY and CDR2 as SVGAGI. CDR3 length equals 12 residues. In DNA form, the CDR3 reads TGTGCCAGCAGTTACCTGTCAGATACGCAGTATTTT. This encodes CASSYLSDTQYF.

This clone was picked up a small number of times. J is TRBJ2-2 and V is TRBV2; 10 bases line up with TRBD1. Germline CDR1 reads SNHLY; CDR2 reads FYNNEI. V lost 10 bases and J lost 7; bases outside the gene matches: 12. CDR3 length: 15 amino acids. The CDR3 here is CATSRAGTGDGELFF. CDR3 nucleotide sequence: TGTGCCACCAGCCGCGCCGGGACAGGGGACGGGGAGCTGTTTTTT.

This chain links TRBV30 with TRBJ1-2; D gene uncertain. From germline, CDR1 is GTSNPN and CDR2 SVGIG (reference sequence). V was trimmed by 2 bases and J by 8 bases, leaving 12 bases between them. The CDR3 spans 12 residues. This CDR3 is CAWSTGMRGYTF. In nucleotides, the CDR3 is TGTGCCTGGAGTACGGGAATGAGGGGCTACACCTTC.

This chain joins TRBV6-1 and TRBJ2-5; 11 bases fit TRBD2. Germline CDR1 is MNHNS and CDR2 is SASEGT. The CDR3 runs 15 residues. V lost 11 bases and J lost 1; bases outside the gene matches: 9. CDR3 bases: TGTGCCGGAAAACGACTAGCGGGGAGCCAAGAGACCCAGTACTTC. Translating it yields CAGKRLAGSQETQYF.

V is TRBV27 and J is TRBJ2-7; D is unresolved. Germline-derived CDR1 and CDR2 are MNHEY and SMNVEV (reference sequence). V lost 2 bases, J lost 1 base, and 6 bases lay in between. The CDR3 contains 13 residues. CDR3 DNA: TGTGCCAGCAGTTTAAGAGGTTCCTACGAGCAGTACTTC. Protein sequence: CASSLRGSYEQYF.

This rearrangement joins TRBV6-1 to TRBJ1-1, with D tentatively TRBD1 (5 bases). Trimming removed 2 bases from V and 6 bases from J, with 13 bases in between. This CDR3 region has 14 residues. The germline gives CDR1 MNHNS, CDR2 SASEGT. Here the CDR3 DNA reads TGTGCCAGCAGTGAAACGGGGGAAGCATCTGAAGCTTTCTTT. It is translated as CASSETGEASEAFF.

The chain links TRBV2 to TRBJ1-1; D is perhaps TRBD1 (6 bases). With 8 bases removed from V and 4 bases from J, the gap between germline ends came to 17 bases. The CDR3 extends over 14 amino acids. Germline-derived CDR1 and CDR2 are SNHLY and FYNNEI. The CDR3 DNA reads as TGTGCCAGCGGGGTGTTGACAGGTATCACTGAAGCTTTCTTT. As protein: CASGVLTGITEAFF.

The chain recombines TRBV19 with TRBJ1-5, with 7 bases that match TRBD1. Trimming took 2 bases from V and 6 from J; bases not matched to a gene: 13. Germline CDR1 is LNHDA and CDR2 is SQIVND (reference sequence). The CDR3 is 17 amino acids. CDR3 coding DNA: TGTGCCAGTAGTATATCCCGGGTAGGGCAGGGGGGTCAGCCCCAGCATTTT. Amino acids: CASSISRVGQGGQPQHF.

CDR3 coding DNA: TGTGCCAGTAAGAAGGGACCAGGGAGCAATCAGCCCCAGCATTTT. Translated, it gives CASKKGPGSNQPQHF. The chain has TRBV19 and TRBJ1-5, with D perhaps TRBD1 (5 bases). Germline V gives CDR1 LNHDA, CDR2 SQIVND (reference sequence). The CDR3 is 15 residues long. Trimming took off 7 bases at V and 1 base at J, with 14 bases between the two ends.

The genes are TRBV7-2 and TRBJ2-2, with no clear D. V was cut by 7 bases and J by 1 base, with 16 bases left in between. Germline V gene sequence: CDR1 SGHTA, CDR2 FQGNSA. CDR3 length equals 16 residues. The CDR3 nucleotides are TGTGCCAGCAACTCCGATAGCAGCAGGAACACCGGGGAGCTGTTTTTT. Its protein product is CASNSDSSRNTGELFF.

This chain connects TRBV5-4 to TRBJ2-5; D possibly corresponds to TRBD1 (6 bases). The V gene lost 3 bases and the J gene lost 7 bases, with 16 bases spanning the gap. The CDR3 covers 14 residues. Germline V CDR1 and CDR2: SGHNT, YYREEE (reference sequence). CDR3 sequence (DNA): TGTGCCAGCAGCTCACAGGGAGATTACGGGACCCAGTACTTC. Amino acid sequence: CASSSQGDYGTQYF.

This clone was recorded once. The chain uses TRBV7-2 and TRBJ2-1, with TRBD1 matching 9 bases. In germline, CDR1 is SGHTA, CDR2 FQGNSA. With 1 base clipped from V and 9 bases from J, the junction kept 7 bases outside the gene matches. This CDR3 comprises 15 residues. CDR3 in amino acids: CASSLGLGQGSEQFF. The CDR3 DNA is TGTGCCAGCAGCTTAGGTTTGGGACAGGGCAGTGAGCAGTTCTTC.

This clone was found a few times. The V and J genes are TRBV19 and TRBJ2-7, with D tentatively TRBD1 or TRBD2 (5 bases each). V was trimmed by 6 bases and J by 0 bases, leaving 12 bases between them. CDR3 length equals 14 residues. The germline V gene encodes CDR1 LNHDA and CDR2 SQIVND (reference sequence). The CDR3 spells CASSGTDSSYEQYF. DNA of the CDR3: TGTGCCAGTAGCGGGACCGACAGCTCCTACGAGCAGTACTTC.

V and J are TRBV5-4 and TRBJ1-2; maybe TRBD1 (6 bases). The germline CDR1 and CDR2 sequences are SGHNT and YYREEE (reference sequence). The CDR3 sequence is 13 residues long. Trimming cost V 4 bases and J 8 bases, with 15 bases left between them. The CDR3 region has the DNA TGTGCCAGCAGCGCACAGGGATTAGCCGGCTACACCTTC. Its protein product is CASSAQGLAGYTF.

The chain carries TRBV11-2 and TRBJ1-1, with D unclear. The CDR3 sequence is 14 residues long. Looked up from germline, CDR1 is SGHAT and CDR2 is FQNNGV. The V end was cut by 4 bases, the J end by 0 bases, with 9 bases between. CDR3 amino acids: CASSSVEVNTEAFF. The CDR3 nucleotides are TGTGCCAGCAGCTCCGTGGAGGTGAACACTGAAGCTTTCTTT. Together with reference TRBV11-2 and TRBJ1-1, the CDR3 gives the full variable domain: EAGVAQSPRYKIIEKRQSVAFWCNPISGHATLYWYQQILGQGPKLLIQFQNNGVVDDSQLPKDRFSAERLKGVDSTLKIQPAKLEDSAVYLCASSSVEVNTEAFFGQGTRLTVV.

The J gene is TRBJ2-2, the V gene TRBV4-3; 8 bases match TRBD2. The CDR3 extends over 16 amino acids. V gave up 0 bases and J gave up 7 bases; unmatched junction bases: 7. Looked up from germline, CDR1 is LGHNA and CDR2 is YSLEER. In nucleotides, the CDR3 is TGCGCCAGCAGCCAAGAAACGGGAGGGGCGGACGGGGAGCTGTTTTTT. Its translation is CASSQETGGADGELFF.

This sequence joins TRBV5-6 and TRBJ1-3; possible D gene TRBD1, 6 bases. Deletions cut 0 bases from V and 2 bases from J, with 12 bases between. In germline, CDR1 is SGHDT, CDR2 YYEEEE. The CDR3 loop spans 16 amino acids. The CDR3 protein is CASSLARRQAGNTIYF. The CDR3 DNA is TGTGCCAGCAGCTTGGCACGAAGACAGGCTGGAAACACCATATATTTT.

The chain is built from TRBV7-2 and TRBJ1-1, with 7 bases matching TRBD1. The germline CDR1 and CDR2 sequences are SGHTA and FQGNSA. CDR3 length: 14 residues. V was clipped by 5 bases and J by 7 bases; unmatched bases: 10. CDR3 amino acids: CASSHSQTGSEAFF. The CDR3 coding sequence is TGTGCCAGCAGCCACTCCCAGACAGGGAGTGAAGCTTTCTTT.

The rearrangement uses TRBV5-1 and TRBJ2-4; perhaps D is TRBD1 or TRBD2 (6 bases each). The germline V and J ends were trimmed by 4 bases and 2 bases, with 16 bases remaining between them. The CDR3 has 16 residues. Germline V gene lookup returns CDR1 SGHRS and CDR2 YFSETQ. The chain's CDR3 is CASSPSTGTPKNIQYF. For the CDR3, the DNA is TGCGCCAGCAGCCCGTCCACAGGGACTCCCAAAAACATTCAGTACTTC. The full variable domain, with the rest looked up from reference TRBV5-1 and TRBJ2-4, is KAGVTQTPRYLIKTRGQQVTLSCSPISGHRSVSWYQQTPGQGLQFLFEYFSETQRNKGNFPGRFSGRQFSNSRSEMNVSTLELGDSALYLCASSPSTGTPKNIQYFGAGTRLSVL.

The J gene is TRBJ1-5, the V gene TRBV5-1, with D perhaps TRBD1 (6 bases). The length of the CDR3 is 15 residues. Germline V gene lookup returns CDR1 SGHRS and CDR2 YFSETQ. Trimming cost V 0 bases and J 0 bases, with 7 bases left between them. CDR3 DNA sequence: TGCGCCAGCAGCTTGGCAGGGGCTAGCAATCAGCCCCAGCATTTT. Amino acid sequence: CASSLAGASNQPQHF. Complete variable domain (other parts from reference TRBV5-1 and TRBJ1-5): KAGVTQTPRYLIKTRGQQVTLSCSPISGHRSVSWYQQTPGQGLQFLFEYFSETQRNKGNFPGRFSGRQFSNSRSEMNVSTLELGDSALYLCASSLAGASNQPQHFGDGTRLSIL.

The gene calls are TRBV5-6 and TRBJ2-3; no clear D gene. Germline V CDR1 and CDR2: SGHDT, YYEEEE. The CDR3 has 10 residues. Between the trimmed V and J ends, which lost 5 bases and 7 bases, there was a span of 5 bases. The CDR3 coding sequence is TGTGCCAGCAGTGGATATACGCAGTATTTT. This translates into CASSGYTQYF.

The chain carries TRBV10-1 and TRBJ2-2; 7 nucleotides line up with TRBD2. The germline V gene has CDR1 WNHNN and CDR2 SYGVQD (reference sequence). The ends lost 6 bases at V and 0 bases at J; junction bases unmatched: 4. This CDR3 contains 15 residues. CDR3 nucleotide sequence: TGCGCCAGCAGCCCGGGGGGACCGAACACCGGGGAGCTGTTTTTT. Protein: CASSPGGPNTGELFF.

In DNA, the CDR3 is TGTGCCAGCAGCGTAGCGGACAGTAATGGAAAGGAAGCTTTCTTT. This translates into CASSVADSNGKEAFF. This rearrangement joins TRBV9 to TRBJ1-1; a weak D match, TRBD1 (6 bases). The V end lost 0 bases, the J end lost 8 bases, and 17 bases lay between the germline ends. The CDR3 runs 15 residues. Germline V CDR1 and CDR2: SGDLS, YYNGEE.

This clone was detected a few times. V is TRBV5-6 and J is TRBJ1-5, with D tentatively TRBD1 (6 bases). Trimming removed 3 bases at V and 2 bases at J, with 9 bases between. The CDR3 loop spans 14 amino acids. The germline V gene has CDR1 SGHDT and CDR2 YYEEEE. This CDR3 is CASSWGQGNQPQHF. In DNA form, the CDR3 reads TGTGCCAGCAGCTGGGGGCAGGGCAATCAGCCCCAGCATTTT.

Of note for this clone: Other DNA sequences within the sample encode an identical CDR3. The V call is TRBV7-9, the J call TRBJ2-5; D may be TRBD2 (6 bases). CDR3 length equals 13 residues. V was trimmed by 5 bases and J by 4 bases, leaving 11 bases between them. CDR1 and CDR2 (germline): SEHNR, FQNEAQ (reference sequence). The CDR3 coding sequence is TGTGCCAGCAGCCCGCGGGGCCCAGAGACCCAGTACTTC. This sequence encodes CASSPRGPETQYF.

V is TRBV6-5 and J is TRBJ2-1; 8 bases match TRBD2. Losses at the gene ends were 4 bases for V and 9 bases for J; bases not matched to a gene: 8. There are 14 residues in the CDR3. Germline V gene lookup returns CDR1 MNHEY and CDR2 SVGAGI. The CDR3 spells CASSLVRGGGEQFF. Here the CDR3 DNA reads TGTGCCAGCAGTTTAGTACGGGGGGGCGGTGAGCAGTTCTTC.

The chain couples TRBV7-2 to TRBJ2-3; no firm D call. Germline V gene sequence: CDR1 SGHTA, CDR2 FQGNSA. The V gene lost 1 base and the J gene lost 4 bases, with 6 bases spanning the gap. CDR3 length equals 13 residues. In DNA, the CDR3 is TGTGCCAGCAGCTTAGAGGCAGCAGATACGCAGTATTTT. Its protein is CASSLEAADTQYF.

Notes on this clone: The junction departs from germline at one end; a sequencing error may be responsible. This same CDR3 is encoded by further DNA sequences in the sample. This chain uses TRBV5-6 with TRBJ1-2, with TRBD1 matching over 8 bases. In germline, CDR1 is SGHDT, CDR2 YYEEEE. The CDR3 loop spans 14 amino acids. The DNA of the CDR3 is TGCGCCAGCAGCCAGACAGGGGTACACTATGGCTACACCTTC. The encoded protein is CASSQTGVHYGYTF.